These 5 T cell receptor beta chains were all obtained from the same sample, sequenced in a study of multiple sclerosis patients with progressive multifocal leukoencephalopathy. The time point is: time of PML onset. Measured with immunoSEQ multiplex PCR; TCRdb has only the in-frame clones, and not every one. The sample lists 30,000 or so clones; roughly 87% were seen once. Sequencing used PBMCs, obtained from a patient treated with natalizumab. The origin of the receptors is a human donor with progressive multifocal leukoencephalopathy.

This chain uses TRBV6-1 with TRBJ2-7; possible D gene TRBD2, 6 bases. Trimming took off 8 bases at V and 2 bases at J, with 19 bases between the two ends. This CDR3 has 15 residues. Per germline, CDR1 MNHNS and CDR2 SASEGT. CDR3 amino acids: CASRRGADLTYEQYF. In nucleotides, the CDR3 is TGTGCCAGCCGCCGCGGGGCGGACCTTACCTACGAGCAGTACTTC.

This CDR3 reads CAWSVQDTIQYF. CDR3 sequence (DNA): TGTGCCTGGAGTGTACAGGATACCATTCAGTACTTC. The chain employs TRBV30 and TRBJ2-4; tentative D call: TRBD1 (5 bases). The CDR3 is 12 residues long. Trimming removed 0 bases at V and 9 bases at J, with 9 bases between. Per germline, CDR1 GTSNPN and CDR2 SVGIG (reference sequence).

The CDR3 nucleotides are TGTGCCTGGAGGCCCGGGGCAGGGGGTACGGGTACGCAGTATTTT. As protein: CAWRPGAGGTGTQYF. V gene TRBV30 combines with J gene TRBJ2-3; 7 nucleotides agree with TRBD1. With 3 bases clipped from V and 8 bases from J, the junction kept 14 bases outside the gene matches. This CDR3 comprises 15 residues. Germline-derived CDR1 and CDR2 are GTSNPN and SVGIG (reference sequence).

The CDR3, as DNA: TGTGCCAGCAGTTCACATTTCGTGGGTTTGAACACTGAAGCTTTCTTT. This sequence encodes CASSSHFVGLNTEAFF. The chain couples TRBV28 to TRBJ1-1; D is undetermined. Germline V lookup: CDR1 MDHEN, CDR2 SYDVKM. Trimming removed 4 bases at V and 0 bases at J, with 15 bases between. The CDR3 length is 16 residues.

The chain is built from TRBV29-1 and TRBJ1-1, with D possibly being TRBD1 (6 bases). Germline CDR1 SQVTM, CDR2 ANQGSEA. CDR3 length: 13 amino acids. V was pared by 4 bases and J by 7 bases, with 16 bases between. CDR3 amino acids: CSVVQGHGVEAFF. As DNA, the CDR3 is TGCAGCGTTGTTCAGGGGCATGGCGTTGAAGCTTTCTTT.